The table lists the clone carrying this TCR beta chain with many counts. The antigen is unknown. Exclusion of a patient resulted from uncontrolled infection, other autoimmune disease, pregnancy or lactation. There are 15 residues in the CDR3. Trimming cost V 6 bases and J 5 bases, with 20 bases left between them. CDR1 and CDR2 from the germline V gene are SNHLY and FYNNEI. Researchers amplified the TCR beta CDR3 regions from RNA transcripts. The study used the HTBI primer set for a first-round RT-PCR of the TCR CDR3. TCRdb used MiXCR to reprocess the multiplex PCR reads, holding one entry per CDR3 protein. The sample has approximately 600,000 distinct CDR3 sequences; less than 25% are singletons. These data originate in a study of T cells in Graves' hyperthyroidism and ophthalmopathy. Study-wide results and limits: Through a model of 13 V-J features, ophthalmopathy was separated from stable hyperthyroidism. Clonotypes that were expanded in thyroid above 0.001 mostly appeared in blood too. The model's output predicted ophthalmopathy at a median of about 6.5 months prior to onset.

Sequenced: blood. The TCR sequence derives from a man in his thirties or forties with Graves' ophthalmopathy. The chain is built from TRBV2 and TRBJ2-7, with D possibly matching TRBD2 (6 bases). CDR3 DNA sequence: TGTGCCAGCAGCCAGGTATTGGAGGGGCTCCACGAGCAGTACTTC. Its protein is CASSQVLEGLHEQYF. Combining the CDR3 with reference TRBV2 and TRBJ2-7 gives the whole variable domain EPEVTQTPSHQVTQMGQEVILRCVPISNHLYFYWYRQILGQKVEFLVSFYNNEISEKSEIFDDQFSVERPDGSNFTLKIRSTKLEDSAMYFCASSQVLEGLHEQYFGPGTRLTVT.